The TCR beta chain described here comes from a study of T cell repertoires in cytomegalovirus infection. The wider study: Public TCR beta signatures were indicative of both CMV infection and a matching HLA type. Overall study findings and caveats: CMV carriers with the relevant HLA were identified by cumulative public TCR beta family frequency. Ex vivo, HLA-C-restricted CMV-specific TCR beta clonotypes prevailed over the rest of the response.

The germline gives CDR1 MNHNS, CDR2 SASEGT. The CDR3 consists of 15 residues. Trimming took 5 bases from V and 1 from J; bases not matched to a gene: 2. TCRdb fed the reads into MiXCR, producing one record per CDR3 protein. Among around 450,000 distinct CDR3 sequences listed, 10% to 12% were seen once. This clonotype has ten or more counts. Its antigen is still unknown. This clonotype originated in a human donor in good health (CMV status not recorded). Some clones in this sample may be carry-over from other donors' samples. V and J are TRBV6-1 and TRBJ2-6, with TRBD1 matching over 7 bases. The sample consisted of PBMCs. CDR3 DNA: TGTGCCAGCAGTTTGACAGGGTCTGGGGCCAACGTCCTGACTTTC. It codes for CASSLTGSGANVLTF.